Here is one T cell receptor beta chain with its context. This sample stems from a study of blood T cell repertoires in COVID-19. Turning to the study itself: COVID-19 samples from acute and convalescent phases originated in the United States, Italy and Spain.

In the original processing: Reference gene primer amplification in the assay estimated nucleated cell counts. TCRdb keeps only in-frame clones here, not all; method: immunoSEQ multiplex PCR. That table gives V, J and clone size, and the DNA gave D and trimming. The top ten hold 1.4% of the sample, which has a few hundred thousand clones, roughly 82% seen once. Germline-derived CDR1 and CDR2 are MNHNY and SVGAGI (reference sequence). This CDR3 region has 15 residues. V was trimmed by 2 bases and J by 5 bases, leaving 12 bases between them. Material for sequencing was peripheral blood. The receptor was isolated from a woman between 40 and 50 years old who had recovered from COVID-19. This sequence joins TRBV6-6 and TRBJ1-4; tentatively, D is TRBD1 (6 bases). CDR3 sequence: CASSYVQGTNEKLFF. The CDR3 DNA sequence: TGTGCCAGCAGTTACGTACAGGGCACGAATGAAAAACTGTTTTTT.